This is a list of T cell receptor beta chains from one sample in a study of beta chain features in type 1 diabetes. Sequenced by immunoSEQ multiplex PCR; TCRdb stores in-frame clones only, minus some. The sample includes fewer than 200,000 clones, roughly an eighth of them seen just once. The sequenced material came from central memory CD4+ T cells from blood. The receptors stem from a woman aged 18-35 years in good health. Both conserved end residues are part of each CDR3. D genes are given only for firm matches. Some rows have no size entry. The others give once, few or many, or a class for an expanded clone.

V gene	D gene	CDR3 length	clone size	J gene	CDR3 protein	CDR3 DNA
TRBV5-1	-	15	few	TRBJ2-3	CASSLSGGLADTQYF	TGCGCCAGCAGCCTCAGTGGCGGGTTGGCAGATACGCAGTATTTT
TRBV14	TRBD1	14	few	TRBJ2-7	CASSSLTGPYEQYF	TGTGCCAGCAGTTCCTTGACAGGGCCCTACGAGCAGTACTTC
TRBV25-1	TRBD1	15	few	TRBJ2-7	CASRIPGTGVYEQYF	TGTGCCAGCAGGATACCCGGGACAGGGGTCTACGAGCAGTACTTC
TRBV30	-	11	-	TRBJ1-1	CAWMARHGAFF	TGTGCCTGGATGGCCCGACATGGCGCTTTCTTT
TRBV30	-	15	many	TRBJ1-2	CAWRADYRANYGYTF	TGTGCCTGGAGAGCCGACTACAGGGCAAACTATGGCTACACCTTC
TRBV27	TRBD2	16	few	TRBJ2-7	CASSLRSGGGPYEQYF	TGTGCCAGCAGTTTACGGTCCGGCGGGGGTCCCTACGAGCAGTACTTC
TRBV6-5	TRBD1	16	-	TRBJ2-4	CASSYRGPYGKNIQYF	TGTGCCAGCAGTTACAGGGGGCCGTATGGCAAAAACATTCAGTACTTC
TRBV28	TRBD2	15	few	TRBJ2-7	CASSSSGTSTYEQYF	TGTGCCAGCAGTTCCTCCGGGACTAGTACCTACGAGCAGTACTTC
TRBV29-1	-	13	-	TRBJ2-7	CSVVGTGYYEQYF	TGCAGCGTTGTAGGGACTGGTTACTACGAGCAGTACTTC
TRBV7-6	-	14	few	TRBJ1-4	CASSLSQTNEKLFF	TGTGCCAGCAGCTTATCCCAGACTAATGAAAAACTGTTTTTT
TRBV18	-	16	few	TRBJ2-7	CASSVADPPGAYEQYF	TGTGCCAGCTCAGTAGCGGACCCCCCGGGGGCCTACGAGCAGTACTTC
TRBV28	TRBD1	19	many	TRBJ2-6	CASSSFWDRGLSGANVLTF	TGTGCCAGCAGTTCCTTCTGGGACAGGGGGCTCTCTGGGGCCAACGTCCTGACTTTC
TRBV25-1	-	13	few	TRBJ2-7	CASSDGARGEQYF	TGTGCCAGCAGTGACGGAGCTAGGGGAGAGCAGTACTTC
TRBV25-1	-	16	-	TRBJ2-1	CASSNLGVSSYNEQFF	TGTGCCAGCAGCAACCTAGGGGTTAGCTCCTACAATGAGCAGTTCTTC
TRBV5-8	TRBD1	12	many	TRBJ2-1	CASSFERGQQFF	TGTGCCAGCAGCTTTGAGAGGGGGCAGCAGTTCTTC
TRBV18	-	15	few	TRBJ2-2	CASSPVTRNTGELFF	TGTGCCAGCTCACCGGTGACACGGAACACCGGGGAGCTGTTTTTT
TRBV27	-	13	few	TRBJ1-2	CASRGTANYGYTF	TGTGCCAGCAGAGGTACAGCTAACTATGGCTACACCTTC
TRBV28	TRBD1	14	-	TRBJ2-7	CASSWGQGRYEQYF	TGTGCCAGCAGTTGGGGACAGGGGCGGTACGAGCAGTACTTC
TRBV6-5	TRBD1	15	-	TRBJ2-2	CASSRQGRPTGELFF	TGTGCCAGCAGCCGACAGGGGAGGCCCACCGGGGAGCTGTTTTTT
TRBV7-2	TRBD1	14	few	TRBJ1-4	CASSLRQGREKLFF	TGTGCCAGCAGCTTACGACAGGGAAGAGAAAAACTGTTTTTT
TRBV18	-	16	-	TRBJ2-6	CASSPSWSSGANVLTF	TGTGCCAGCTCACCAAGTTGGAGCTCTGGGGCCAACGTCCTGACTTTC
TRBV30	TRBD1	14	-	TRBJ1-5	CAWSGTGAHQPQHF	TGTGCCTGGAGTGGGACAGGGGCGCATCAGCCCCAGCATTTT
TRBV5-6	-	13	-	TRBJ2-3	CASSFTSKYTQYF	TGTGCCAGCAGCTTCACTAGCAAATATACGCAGTATTTT
TRBV21-1	-	18	-	TRBJ2-2	CASSKKRPGLTNTGELFF	TGTGCCAGCAGCAAAAAGAGGCCGGGACTAACAAACACCGGGGAGCTGTTTTTT
TRBV5-6	-	15	-	TRBJ1-5	CASSLRGKWDQPQHF	TGTGCCAGCAGCTTGCGGGGGAAGTGGGATCAGCCCCAGCATTTT
TRBV7-7	TRBD1	15	-	TRBJ2-1	CASSPGTGRSDEQFF	TGTGCCAGCAGCCCCGGGACAGGCAGATCGGATGAGCAGTTCTTC
TRBV5-4	-	16	few	TRBJ1-5	CASSLGGARSNQPQHF	TGTGCCAGCAGCTTGGGTGGCGCGCGGAGCAATCAGCCCCAGCATTTT
TRBV18	-	17	-	TRBJ2-6	CASSPQGIRSGANVLTF	TGTGCCAGCTCACCACAGGGGATCCGGTCTGGGGCCAACGTCCTGACTTTC
TRBV5-1	-	13	few	TRBJ2-5	CASSFGSGETQYF	TGCGCCAGCAGCTTTGGGTCGGGAGAGACCCAGTACTTC
TRBV5-1	TRBD2	13	few	TRBJ2-1	CASSVRTREEQFF	TGCGCCAGCAGCGTGCGGACTAGGGAAGAGCAGTTCTTC
TRBV18	TRBD1	14	-	TRBJ2-3	CASSLQGDTDTQYF	TGTGCCAGCTCACTCCAGGGGGACACAGATACGCAGTATTTT
TRBV11-2	TRBD2	15	few	TRBJ2-5	CASSFQREGRETQYF	TGTGCCAGCAGCTTCCAGCGGGAGGGCCGGGAGACCCAGTACTTC
TRBV5-4	TRBD1	15	-	TRBJ1-2	CASSPTGDRVYGYTF	TGTGCCAGCAGCCCGACAGGGGATCGGGTCTATGGCTACACCTTC
TRBV6-5	-	14	-	TRBJ2-7	CASSYTLNVYEQYF	TGTGCCAGCAGCTACACCCTAAACGTGTACGAGCAGTACTTC
TRBV28	-	15	few	TRBJ1-2	CASSRDIDTSYGYTF	TGTGCCAGCAGTCGCGATATCGACACGAGCTATGGCTACACCTTC
TRBV30	-	13	-	TRBJ1-1	CAWSGQLNTEAFF	TGTGCCTGGAGTGGACAGTTGAACACTGAAGCTTTCTTT
TRBV5-1	TRBD1	17	-	TRBJ2-7	CASSVGQGSLSSYEQYF	TGCGCCAGCAGCGTGGGACAGGGTTCCCTTTCCAGCTACGAGCAGTACTTC
TRBV15	TRBD1	17	-	TRBJ1-3	CATSRDMGQASGNTIYF	TGTGCCACCAGCAGAGATATGGGACAGGCCTCTGGAAACACCATATATTTT
TRBV18	TRBD1	17	-	TRBJ2-1	CASSPYVRDRPYNEQFF	TGTGCCAGCTCACCATATGTTCGGGACAGGCCGTACAATGAGCAGTTCTTC
TRBV28	-	17	-	TRBJ2-1	CASSLSGELAAYNEQFF	TGTGCCAGCAGTTTATCCGGGGAACTAGCAGCCTACAATGAGCAGTTCTTC
TRBV14	-	12	-	TRBJ2-7	CASSPTQYEQYF	TGTGCCAGCAGTCCAACCCAGTACGAGCAGTACTTC
TRBV11-1	-	15	-	TRBJ2-3	CASSLNLPSTDTQYF	TGTGCCAGCAGCTTAAACCTACCTAGCACAGATACGCAGTATTTT
TRBV18	TRBD1	15	few	TRBJ2-2	CASSPSGGNTGELFF	TGTGCCAGCTCACCCTCAGGGGGGAACACCGGGGAGCTGTTTTTT
TRBV29-1	TRBD2	14	many	TRBJ2-7	CSVAAREGESEQYF	TGCAGCGTTGCTGCTAGGGAGGGAGAAAGCGAGCAGTACTTC
TRBV28	TRBD1	14	few	TRBJ2-7	CASSPYRGAYEQYF	TGTGCCAGCAGTCCCTACAGGGGGGCCTACGAGCAGTACTTC